This entry is about one T cell receptor (beta chain). Profiled with immunoSEQ multiplex PCR; TCRdb holds only in-frame clones, not every one. This table has approximately 75,000 clones, 78% appearing once. This record belongs to a study of OX40 agonist ivuxolimab in advanced cancers. Looking at the study overall: Patients were infused with ivuxolimab every 2 weeks at 0.01 to 10 mg/kg.

The material sequenced was CD4+ or CD8+ T cells sorted from blood, taken in a trial of the OX40 agonist ivuxolimab. This receptor was obtained from an adult with an advanced solid tumor such as melanoma, head and neck, liver or kidney cancer.

The CDR3 DNA reads as TGCGCCAGCAGCTTAGACAGCAATCAGCCCCAGCATTTT. Its translation is CASSLDSNQPQHF. The genes are TRBV5-1 and TRBJ1-5; no reliable D call. Germline lookup yields CDR1 SGHRS and CDR2 YFSETQ. V was clipped by 2 bases and J by 1 base, with 4 bases between them. The CDR3 sequence is 13 residues long.